This T cell receptor (beta chain) was profiled in a study of monozygotic twins with inflammatory bowel disease. No DNA is given; TCRdb re-called the 5' RACE reads and lists each CDR3 protein once. The sample includes roughly 140,000 distinct CDR3 sequences. The study, taken as a whole, reports: Researchers reported no repertoire similarity difference between concordant and discordant twins, possibly from limited power.

In germline, CDR1 is KGHDR, CDR2 SFDVKD. CDR3 length equals 18 residues. Of note for this clonotype: Its target is not known.

This sequence originates from a human donor with ulcerative colitis or Crohn's disease, or a healthy co-twin of an affected twin (not recorded which). The chain combines TRBV24-1 with TRBJ2-3; TCRdb's D call, TRBD2, is unchecked because there is no DNA. Sequencing input: blood. CDR3 in amino acids: CATSDPSGLAGGLDTQYF.